This T cell receptor (beta chain) is from a study of CD8 T cells in Susac syndrome (dated by TCRdb to 2018 to 2020). The study in broad terms: Of the Susac syndrome patients who were sequenced, more than five had clinically active disease and about eight were in clinical remission. The study used repertoire sequencing to test whether antigen drove CD8+ T cell activation and differentiation in Susac syndrome. Clonality of the CD8+ T cell repertoire was compared between eleven to twelve healthy donors, roughly 14 Susac syndrome patients and approximately 16 multiple sclerosis patients. Susac syndrome patients were therapy-naive, on corticosteroids (some also receiving IVIg), or on IVIg alone at blood withdrawal. Summary of the overall study and its limitations: The number of individuals in the TCR sequencing and HLA analysis was acknowledged as relatively small. Around 15 Susac-specific public clones were identified in the total CD8+ repertoire, and four to six Susac-specific public clones were identified in the CD8+ TEMRA repertoire. Clonal expansion was observed in Susac syndrome CD8+ repertoires, with the highest expansion in CD8+ TEMRA cells and greater expansion in clinically active than in remitting patients.

This clonotype turned up a few times. This clone's antigen is unknown. Base quality data are lacking; no much larger clone is found one base away. RNA was extracted using the RNeasy kit, and roughly 0.5 to 1 microgram was reverse transcribed with random hexamers. The immunoSEQ multiplex PCR assay, which covers 54 Vbeta and 13 Jbeta segments, was used to amplify TCR beta CDR3 regions. PCR amplification bias was corrected using a synthetic template baseline for primer optimization and computational correction. The authors' analysis ran thus. Reads were assigned to V, D and J genes according to IMGT and analyzed in immunoSEQ Analyzer, with only productive sequences retained. Clonality was calculated as one minus the Shannon entropy normalized by log2 of the number of productive unique sequences. For each patient and control, public and private clones were evaluated among the 100 most prevalent clones. Clones were defined as Susac-specific if absent from the healthy and MS cohorts, from approximately 1,100 published viral clones and from other ImmuneACCESS disease sequences. The raw public data were reprocessed by TCRdb itself: fastp quality trimming at Q25, MiXCR clonotype calling, in-frame beta chains only. Rows with a matching CDR3 protein are joined into one entry that keeps the most common DNA and genes. For this entry, the V and J calls and clone size follow TCRdb and not the study's own pipeline. This sample has 100,000 to 150,000 distinct CDR3 sequences in its table, and around 94% of those were observed once. About 0.28% of the sample lies in the top ten.

V is clipped by 4 bases and J by 6 bases, and the sequence between their germline boundaries is 7 bases long. CDR1 and CDR2 (MGHDK, SYGVNS) derive from the germline V gene. The CDR3 numbers 11 residues from cysteine through phenylalanine. The sequence is cut down to CDR3 DNA, 33 bases in frame from base 1. High-throughput TCR beta sequencing profiled peripheral blood CD8+ and CD4+ T cells from healthy donors, Susac syndrome patients and multiple sclerosis patients. The Susac syndrome patients fulfilled recently defined diagnostic criteria for either definite or probable disease. Bulk CD8+ and CD4+ T cells were purified by magnetic negative isolation, whereas CD8+ TEMRA cells were enriched by FACS. Blood was collected in EDTA tubes and processed within 24 hours, with PBMCs isolated through density gradient centrifugation. PBMCs intended for TCR sequencing were cryopreserved in liquid nitrogen and thawed later in a water bath at 37 degrees C. A purity of at least 90% was achieved for sorted or isolated CD4+, CD8+ and CD8+ TEMRA cells.

Material: CD8+ T cells from PBMCs. The sequence was obtained from a human donor with Susac syndrome. The chain couples TRBV25-1 to TRBJ2-7, with the D gene tentatively TRBD1 or TRBD2, based on 5 matching bases in each. CDR3 protein: CASSGGAEQYF. DNA sequence: TGTGCCAGCAGTGGAGGGGCCGAGCAGTACTTC.